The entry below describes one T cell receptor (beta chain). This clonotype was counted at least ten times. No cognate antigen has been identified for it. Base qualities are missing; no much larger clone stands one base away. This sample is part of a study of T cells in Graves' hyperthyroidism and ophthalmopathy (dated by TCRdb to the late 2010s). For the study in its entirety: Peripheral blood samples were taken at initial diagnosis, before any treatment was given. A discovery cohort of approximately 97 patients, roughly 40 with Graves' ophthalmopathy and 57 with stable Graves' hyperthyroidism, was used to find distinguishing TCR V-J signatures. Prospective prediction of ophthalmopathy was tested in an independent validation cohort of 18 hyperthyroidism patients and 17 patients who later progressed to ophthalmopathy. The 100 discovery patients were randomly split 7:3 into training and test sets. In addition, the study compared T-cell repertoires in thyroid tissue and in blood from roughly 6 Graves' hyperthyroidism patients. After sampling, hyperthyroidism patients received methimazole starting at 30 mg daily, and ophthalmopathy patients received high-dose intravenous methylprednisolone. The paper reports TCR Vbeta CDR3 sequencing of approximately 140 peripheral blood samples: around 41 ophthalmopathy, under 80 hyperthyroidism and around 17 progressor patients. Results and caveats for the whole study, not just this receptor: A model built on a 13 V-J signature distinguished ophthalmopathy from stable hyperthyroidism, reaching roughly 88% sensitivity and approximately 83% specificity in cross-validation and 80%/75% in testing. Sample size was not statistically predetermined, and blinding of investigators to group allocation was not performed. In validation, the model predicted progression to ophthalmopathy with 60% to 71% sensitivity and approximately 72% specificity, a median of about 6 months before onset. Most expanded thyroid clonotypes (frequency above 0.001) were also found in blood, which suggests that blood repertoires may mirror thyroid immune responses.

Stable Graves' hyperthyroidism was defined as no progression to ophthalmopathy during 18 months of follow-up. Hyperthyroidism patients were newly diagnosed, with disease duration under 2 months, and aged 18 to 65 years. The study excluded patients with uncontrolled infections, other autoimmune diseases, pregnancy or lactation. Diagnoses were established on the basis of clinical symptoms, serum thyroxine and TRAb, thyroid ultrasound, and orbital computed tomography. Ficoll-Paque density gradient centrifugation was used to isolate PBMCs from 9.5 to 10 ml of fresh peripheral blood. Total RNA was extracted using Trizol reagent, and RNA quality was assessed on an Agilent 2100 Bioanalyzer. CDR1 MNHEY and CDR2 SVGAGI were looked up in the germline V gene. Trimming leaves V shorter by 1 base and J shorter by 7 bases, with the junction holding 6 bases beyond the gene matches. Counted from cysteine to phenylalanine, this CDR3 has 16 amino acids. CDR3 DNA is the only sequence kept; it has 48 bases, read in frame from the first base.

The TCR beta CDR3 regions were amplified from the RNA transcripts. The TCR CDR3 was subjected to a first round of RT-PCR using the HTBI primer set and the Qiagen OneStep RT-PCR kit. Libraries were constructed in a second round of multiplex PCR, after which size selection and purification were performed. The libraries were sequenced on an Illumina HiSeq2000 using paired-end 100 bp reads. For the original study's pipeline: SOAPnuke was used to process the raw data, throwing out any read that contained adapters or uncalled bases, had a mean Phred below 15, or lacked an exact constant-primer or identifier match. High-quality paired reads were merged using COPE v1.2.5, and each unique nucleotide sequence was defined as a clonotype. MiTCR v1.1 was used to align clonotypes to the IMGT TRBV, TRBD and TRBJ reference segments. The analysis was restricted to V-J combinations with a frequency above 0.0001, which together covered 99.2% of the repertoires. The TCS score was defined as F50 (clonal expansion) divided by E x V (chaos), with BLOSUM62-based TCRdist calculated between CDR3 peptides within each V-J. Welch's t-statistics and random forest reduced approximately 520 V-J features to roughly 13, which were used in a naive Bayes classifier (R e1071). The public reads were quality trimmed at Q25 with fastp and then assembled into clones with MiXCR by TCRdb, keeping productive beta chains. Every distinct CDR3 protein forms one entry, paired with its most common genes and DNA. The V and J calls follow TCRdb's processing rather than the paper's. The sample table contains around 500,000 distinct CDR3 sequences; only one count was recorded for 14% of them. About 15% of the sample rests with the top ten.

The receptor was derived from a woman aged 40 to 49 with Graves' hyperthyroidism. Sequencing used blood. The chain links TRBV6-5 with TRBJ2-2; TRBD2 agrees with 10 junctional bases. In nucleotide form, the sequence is TGTGCCAGCAGTTACTGGGCTAGCGGGAGCGGCGGGGAGCTGTTTTTT. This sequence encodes CASSYWASGSGGELFF.